Included here is one TCR beta chain sequence, with context. The PCR made use of 60 Vbeta and 13 Jbeta primers. Libraries were prepared by immunoSEQ multiplex PCR; TCRdb keeps only in-frame clonotypes and omits some of them. The table lists approximately 140,000 clones, 80% to 85% of them singletons. The data originate from a study of cytomegalovirus exposure and HLA in healthy donors. From germline, CDR1 is SGHTS and CDR2 YDEGEE. Trimming shortened V by 3 bases and J by 5 bases, and 12 bases separated the two germline ends. The CDR3 runs 14 residues. The sample taken for sequencing was PBMCs. The source is a male donor in good health and CMV-seropositive. The V call is TRBV5-8, the J call TRBJ1-5; D gene unclear. The CDR3: CASSSDAGDQPQHF. The CDR3 bases are TGTGCCAGCAGCTCGGACGCGGGAGATCAGCCCCAGCATTTT.